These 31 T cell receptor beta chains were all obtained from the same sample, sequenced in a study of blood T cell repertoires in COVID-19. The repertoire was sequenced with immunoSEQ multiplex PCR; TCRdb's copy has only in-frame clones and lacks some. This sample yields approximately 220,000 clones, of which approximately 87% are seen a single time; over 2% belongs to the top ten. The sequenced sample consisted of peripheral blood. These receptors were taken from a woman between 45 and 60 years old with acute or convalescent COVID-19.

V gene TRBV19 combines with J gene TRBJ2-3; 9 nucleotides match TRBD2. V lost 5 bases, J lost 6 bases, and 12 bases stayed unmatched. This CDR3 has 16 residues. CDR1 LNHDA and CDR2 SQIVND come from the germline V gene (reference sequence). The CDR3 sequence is CASSLSDSGRGDTQYF. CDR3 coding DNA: TGTGCCAGTAGTCTGAGCGATAGCGGGAGAGGCGATACGCAGTATTTT.

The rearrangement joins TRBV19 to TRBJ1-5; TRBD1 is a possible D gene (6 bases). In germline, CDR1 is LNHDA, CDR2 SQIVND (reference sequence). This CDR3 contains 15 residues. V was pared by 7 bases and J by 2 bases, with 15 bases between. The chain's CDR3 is CASTPRGGGNQPQHF. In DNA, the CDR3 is TGTGCCAGTACTCCCAGGGGAGGGGGCAATCAGCCCCAGCATTTT.

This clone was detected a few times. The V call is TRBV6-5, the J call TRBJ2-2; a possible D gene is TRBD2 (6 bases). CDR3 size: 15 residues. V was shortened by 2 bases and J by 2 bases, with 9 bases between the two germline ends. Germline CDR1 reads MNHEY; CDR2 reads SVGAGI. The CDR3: CASSYTSPNTGELFF. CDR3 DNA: TGTGCCAGCAGTTACACTAGCCCTAACACCGGGGAGCTGTTTTTT.

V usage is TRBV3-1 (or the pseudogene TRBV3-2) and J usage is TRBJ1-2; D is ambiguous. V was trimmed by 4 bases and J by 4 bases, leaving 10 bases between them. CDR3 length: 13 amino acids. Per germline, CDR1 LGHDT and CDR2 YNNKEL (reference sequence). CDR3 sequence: CASSPGNSYGYTF. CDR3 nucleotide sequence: TGTGCCAGCAGCCCAGGCAACAGCTATGGCTACACCTTC.

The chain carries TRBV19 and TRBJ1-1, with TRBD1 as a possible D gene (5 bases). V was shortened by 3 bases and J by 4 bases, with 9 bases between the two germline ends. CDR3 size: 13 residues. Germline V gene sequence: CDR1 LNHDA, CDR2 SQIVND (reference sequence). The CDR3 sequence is CASSMRGGTEAFF. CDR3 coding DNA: TGTGCCAGTAGTATGAGGGGAGGCACTGAAGCTTTCTTT.

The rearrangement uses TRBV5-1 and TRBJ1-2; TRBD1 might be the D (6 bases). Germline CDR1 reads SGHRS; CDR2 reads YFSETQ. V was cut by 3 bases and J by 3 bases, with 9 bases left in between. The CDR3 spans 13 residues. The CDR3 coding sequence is TGCGCCAGCAGCTCGGACAGAGACTATGGCTACACCTTC. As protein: CASSSDRDYGYTF. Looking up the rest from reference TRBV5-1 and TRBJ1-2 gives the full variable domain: KAGVTQTPRYLIKTRGQQVTLSCSPISGHRSVSWYQQTPGQGLQFLFEYFSETQRNKGNFPGRFSGRQFSNSRSEMNVSTLELGDSALYLCASSSDRDYGYTFGSGTRLTVV.

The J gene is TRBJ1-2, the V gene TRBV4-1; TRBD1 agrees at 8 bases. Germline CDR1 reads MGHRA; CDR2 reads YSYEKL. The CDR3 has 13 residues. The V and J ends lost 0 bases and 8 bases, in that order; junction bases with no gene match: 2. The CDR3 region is CASSQDGDRGYTF. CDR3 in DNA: TGCGCCAGCAGCCAAGATGGGGACAGGGGCTACACCTTC.

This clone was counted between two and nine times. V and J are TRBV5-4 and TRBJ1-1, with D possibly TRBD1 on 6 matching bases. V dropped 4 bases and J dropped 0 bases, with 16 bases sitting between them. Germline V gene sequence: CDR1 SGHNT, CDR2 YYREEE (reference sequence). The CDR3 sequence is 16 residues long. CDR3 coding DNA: TGTGCCAGCAGCCCTCGGGGGGCCTCGATGAACACTGAAGCTTTCTTT. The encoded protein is CASSPRGASMNTEAFF.

CDR3: CASREQGDTEAFF. The CDR3 nucleotides read TGTGCCAGCAGGGAACAGGGTGATACTGAAGCTTTCTTT. The V call is TRBV12-3 or TRBV12-4, the J call TRBJ1-1; D possibly corresponds to TRBD1 (6 bases). The CDR3 is 13 amino acids. Between the trimmed V and J ends, which lost 6 bases and 5 bases, there was a span of 13 bases.

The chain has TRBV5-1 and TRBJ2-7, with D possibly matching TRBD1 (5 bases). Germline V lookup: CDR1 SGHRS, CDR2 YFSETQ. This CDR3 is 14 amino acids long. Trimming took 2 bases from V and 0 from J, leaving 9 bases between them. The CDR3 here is CASSLGHPSYEQYF. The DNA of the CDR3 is TGCGCCAGCAGCTTAGGACACCCCTCCTACGAGCAGTACTTC.

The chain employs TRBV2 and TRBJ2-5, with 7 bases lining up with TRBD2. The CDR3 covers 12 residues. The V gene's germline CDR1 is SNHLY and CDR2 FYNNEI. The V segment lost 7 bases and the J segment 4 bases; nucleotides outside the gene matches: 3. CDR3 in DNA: TGTGCCAGCACGCGGGAGCGAGAGACCCAGTACTTC. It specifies CASTRERETQYF.

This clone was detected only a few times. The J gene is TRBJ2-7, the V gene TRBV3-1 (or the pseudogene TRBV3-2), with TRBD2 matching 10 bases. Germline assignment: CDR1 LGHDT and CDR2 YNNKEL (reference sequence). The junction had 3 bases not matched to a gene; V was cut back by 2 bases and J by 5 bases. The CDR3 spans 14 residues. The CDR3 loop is CASSQTSGNNEQYF. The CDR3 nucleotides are TGTGCCAGCAGCCAAACTAGCGGGAACAACGAGCAGTACTTC.

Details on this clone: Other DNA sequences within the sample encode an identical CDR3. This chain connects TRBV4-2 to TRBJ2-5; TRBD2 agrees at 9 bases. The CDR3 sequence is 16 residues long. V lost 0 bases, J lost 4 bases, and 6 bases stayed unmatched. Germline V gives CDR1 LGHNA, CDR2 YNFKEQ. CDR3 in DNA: TGTGCCAGCAGCCAAGATCGGGGCGGGGGGGGAGAGACCCAGTACTTC. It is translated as CASSQDRGGGGETQYF.

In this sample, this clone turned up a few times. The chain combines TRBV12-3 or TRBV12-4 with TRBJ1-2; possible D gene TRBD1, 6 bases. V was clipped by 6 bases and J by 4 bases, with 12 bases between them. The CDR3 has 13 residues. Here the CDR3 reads CASRRDNFYGYTF. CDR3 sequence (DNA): TGTGCCAGCAGACGGGACAACTTCTATGGCTACACCTTC.

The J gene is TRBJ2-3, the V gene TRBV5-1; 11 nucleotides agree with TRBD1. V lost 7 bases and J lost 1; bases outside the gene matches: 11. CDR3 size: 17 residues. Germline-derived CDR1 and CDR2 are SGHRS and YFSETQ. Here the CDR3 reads CASVGQGGGGGTDTQYF. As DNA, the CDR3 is TGCGCCAGCGTGGGACAGGGGGGCGGCGGGGGCACAGATACGCAGTATTTT.

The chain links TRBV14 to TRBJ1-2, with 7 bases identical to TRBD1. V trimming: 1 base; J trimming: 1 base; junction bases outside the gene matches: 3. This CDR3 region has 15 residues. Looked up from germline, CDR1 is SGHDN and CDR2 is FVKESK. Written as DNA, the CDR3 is TGTGCCAGCAGCCAAGGAGGGGGCTATAACTATGGCTACACCTTC. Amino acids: CASSQGGGYNYGYTF.

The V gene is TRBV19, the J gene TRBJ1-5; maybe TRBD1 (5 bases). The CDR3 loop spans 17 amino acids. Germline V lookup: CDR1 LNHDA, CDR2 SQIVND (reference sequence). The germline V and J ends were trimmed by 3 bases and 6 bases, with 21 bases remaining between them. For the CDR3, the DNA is TGTGCCAGTAGTATTATCTGGGTACATGGGGCTGTTCAGCCCCAGCATTTT. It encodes CASSIIWVHGAVQPQHF.

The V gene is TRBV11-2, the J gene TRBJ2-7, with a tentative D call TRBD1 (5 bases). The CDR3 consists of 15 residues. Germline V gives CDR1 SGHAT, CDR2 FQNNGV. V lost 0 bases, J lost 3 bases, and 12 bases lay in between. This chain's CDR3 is CASSLEVREYYEQYF. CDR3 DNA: TGTGCCAGCAGCTTAGAGGTCAGGGAATACTACGAGCAGTACTTC.

The CDR3 region has the DNA TGTGCCAGCAGCTGGCGAGTACCGGGACAGGGGACAACAGATACGCAGTATTTT. Its translation is CASSWRVPGQGTTDTQYF. The chain combines TRBV6-2 or TRBV6-3 with TRBJ2-3; 10 bases agree with TRBD1. The CDR3 extends over 18 amino acids. V gave up 6 bases and J gave up 3 bases; unmatched junction bases: 15. From germline, CDR1 is MNHEY and CDR2 SVGEGT.

The CDR3 region is CASSINLDGYTF. CDR3 nucleotides: TGCGCCAGCAGTATTAACCTAGATGGCTACACCTTC. This chain connects TRBV5-1 to TRBJ1-2; D remains ambiguous. Germline values: CDR1 SGHRS, CDR2 YFSETQ. The V end was cut by 5 bases, the J end by 6 bases, with 11 bases between. CDR3 length: 12 residues.

CDR3 bases: TGTGCCAGCTCACCTCAAGAATGGGCCGATAATGAAAAACTGTTTTTT. It encodes CASSPQEWADNEKLFF. The chain joins TRBV18 to TRBJ1-4; D remains ambiguous. CDR1 KGHSH and CDR2 LQKENI come from the germline V gene. The V end lost 3 bases, the J end lost 4 bases, and 15 bases lay between the germline ends. This CDR3 is 16 amino acids long.

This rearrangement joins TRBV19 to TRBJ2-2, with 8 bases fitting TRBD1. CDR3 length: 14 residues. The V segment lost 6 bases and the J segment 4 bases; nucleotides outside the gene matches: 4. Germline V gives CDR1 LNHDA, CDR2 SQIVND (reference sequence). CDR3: CASSDRGSTGELFF. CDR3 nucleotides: TGTGCCAGTAGCGACAGGGGCAGCACCGGGGAGCTGTTTTTT. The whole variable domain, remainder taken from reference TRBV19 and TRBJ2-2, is DGGITQSPKYLFRKEGQNVTLSCEQNLNHDAMYWYRQDPGQGLRLIYYSQIVNDFQKGDIAEGYSVSREKKESFPLTVTSAQKNPTAFYLCASSDRGSTGELFFGEGSRLTVL.

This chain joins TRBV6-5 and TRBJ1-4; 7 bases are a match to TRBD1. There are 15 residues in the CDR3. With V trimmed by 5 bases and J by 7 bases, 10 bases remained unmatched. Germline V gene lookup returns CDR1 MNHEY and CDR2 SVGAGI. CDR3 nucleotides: TGTGCCAGCAGTAGTCGAATAGGGGGCGTTGAAAAACTGTTTTTT. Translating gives CASSSRIGGVEKLFF.

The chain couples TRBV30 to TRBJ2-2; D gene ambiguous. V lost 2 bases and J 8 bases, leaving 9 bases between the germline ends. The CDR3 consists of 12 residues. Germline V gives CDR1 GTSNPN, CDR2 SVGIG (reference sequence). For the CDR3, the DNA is TGTGCCTGGAGTTACACTATGGGGGAGCTGTTTTTT. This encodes CAWSYTMGELFF.

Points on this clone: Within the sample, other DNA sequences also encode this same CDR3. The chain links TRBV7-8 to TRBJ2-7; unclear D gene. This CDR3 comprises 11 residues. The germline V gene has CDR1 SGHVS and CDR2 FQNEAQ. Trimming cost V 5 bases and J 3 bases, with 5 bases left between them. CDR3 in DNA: TGTGCCAGCAGCCCCCTCTACGAGCAGTACTTC. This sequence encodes CASSPLYEQYF.

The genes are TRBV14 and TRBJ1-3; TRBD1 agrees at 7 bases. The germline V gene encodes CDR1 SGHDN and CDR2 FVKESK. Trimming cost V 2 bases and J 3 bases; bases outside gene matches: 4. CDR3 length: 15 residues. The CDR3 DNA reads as TGTGCCAGCAGCCAAAATACAGGGGTTGGAAACACCATATATTTT. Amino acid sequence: CASSQNTGVGNTIYF.

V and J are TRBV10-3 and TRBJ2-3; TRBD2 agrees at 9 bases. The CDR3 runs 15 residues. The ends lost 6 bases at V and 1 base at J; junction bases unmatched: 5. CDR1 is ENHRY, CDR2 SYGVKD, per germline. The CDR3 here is CAISRGGAGTDTQYF. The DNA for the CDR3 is TGTGCCATCAGCCGCGGGGGGGCGGGCACAGATACGCAGTATTTT.

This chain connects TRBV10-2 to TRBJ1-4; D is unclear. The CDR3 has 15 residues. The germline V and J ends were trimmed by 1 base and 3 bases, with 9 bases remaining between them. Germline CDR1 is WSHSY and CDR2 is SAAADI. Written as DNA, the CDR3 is TGCGCCAGCAGTGAGTGGCAGTCAGCTAATGAAAAACTGTTTTTT. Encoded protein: CASSEWQSANEKLFF.

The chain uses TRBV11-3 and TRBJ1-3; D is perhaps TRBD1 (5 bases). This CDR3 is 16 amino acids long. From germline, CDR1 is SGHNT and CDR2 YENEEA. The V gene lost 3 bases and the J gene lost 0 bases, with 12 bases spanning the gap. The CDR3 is CASSFLTGFSGNTIYF. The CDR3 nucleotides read TGTGCCAGCAGCTTCCTTACAGGCTTCTCTGGAAACACCATATATTTT.

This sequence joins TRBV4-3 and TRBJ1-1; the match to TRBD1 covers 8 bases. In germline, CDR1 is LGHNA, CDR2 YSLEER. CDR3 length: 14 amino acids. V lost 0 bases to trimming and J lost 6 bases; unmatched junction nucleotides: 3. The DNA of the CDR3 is TGCGCCAGCAGCCAAGAGCAGGGGGCTCCTGAAGCTTTCTTT. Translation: CASSQEQGAPEAFF.

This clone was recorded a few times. CDR3 sequence: CASSETSSYEQYF. CDR3 nucleotide sequence: TGTGCCAGCAGTGAAACTAGCTCCTACGAGCAGTACTTC. V gene TRBV6-1 combines with J gene TRBJ2-7; D may be TRBD2 (5 bases). Trimming cost V 2 bases and J 0 bases, with 5 bases left between them. Germline V lookup: CDR1 MNHNS, CDR2 SASEGT. The CDR3 is made up of 13 amino acids.